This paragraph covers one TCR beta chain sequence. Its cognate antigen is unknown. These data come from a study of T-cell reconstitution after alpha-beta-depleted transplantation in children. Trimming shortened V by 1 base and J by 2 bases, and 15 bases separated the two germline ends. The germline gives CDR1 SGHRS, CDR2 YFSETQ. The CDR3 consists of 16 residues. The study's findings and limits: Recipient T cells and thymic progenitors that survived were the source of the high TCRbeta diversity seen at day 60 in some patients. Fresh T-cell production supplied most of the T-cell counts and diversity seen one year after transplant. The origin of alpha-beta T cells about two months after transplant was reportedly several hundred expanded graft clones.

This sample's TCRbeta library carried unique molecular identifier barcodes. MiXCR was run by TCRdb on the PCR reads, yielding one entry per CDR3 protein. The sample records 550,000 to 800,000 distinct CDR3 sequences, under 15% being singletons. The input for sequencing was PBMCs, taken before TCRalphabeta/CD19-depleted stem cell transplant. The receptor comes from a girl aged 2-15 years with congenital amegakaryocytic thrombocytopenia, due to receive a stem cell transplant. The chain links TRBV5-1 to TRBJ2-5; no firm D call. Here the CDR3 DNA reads TGCGCCAGCAGCTTGCGGTCTCCCCAACCACAAGAGACCCAGTACTTC. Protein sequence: CASSLRSPQPQETQYF.